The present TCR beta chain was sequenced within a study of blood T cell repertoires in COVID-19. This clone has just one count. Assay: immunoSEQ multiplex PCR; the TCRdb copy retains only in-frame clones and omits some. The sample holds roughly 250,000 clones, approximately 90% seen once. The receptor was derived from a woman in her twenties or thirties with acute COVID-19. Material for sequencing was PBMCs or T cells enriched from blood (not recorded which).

CDR3: CATSRASSGANNEQFF. DNA for the CDR3: TGTGCCACCAGCAGAGCTTCTAGCGGAGCGAACAATGAGCAGTTCTTC. The V call is TRBV15, the J call TRBJ2-1, with TRBD2 matching 7 bases. Germline loops: CDR1 LNHNV, CDR2 YYDKDF (reference sequence). The CDR3 is made up of 16 amino acids. Losses at the gene ends were 1 base for V and 5 bases for J; bases not matched to a gene: 8.